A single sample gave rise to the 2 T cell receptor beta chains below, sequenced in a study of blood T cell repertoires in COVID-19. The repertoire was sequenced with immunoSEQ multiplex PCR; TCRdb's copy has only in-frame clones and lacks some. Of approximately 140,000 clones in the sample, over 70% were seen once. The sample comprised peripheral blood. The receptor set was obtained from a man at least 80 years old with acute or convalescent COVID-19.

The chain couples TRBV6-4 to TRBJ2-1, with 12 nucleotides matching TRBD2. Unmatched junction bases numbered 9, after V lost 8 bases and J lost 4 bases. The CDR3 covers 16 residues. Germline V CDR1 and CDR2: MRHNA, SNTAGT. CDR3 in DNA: TGTGCCAGCGCAGTACCAGGACTAGCGGGGTACAATGAGCAGTTCTTC. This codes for CASAVPGLAGYNEQFF.

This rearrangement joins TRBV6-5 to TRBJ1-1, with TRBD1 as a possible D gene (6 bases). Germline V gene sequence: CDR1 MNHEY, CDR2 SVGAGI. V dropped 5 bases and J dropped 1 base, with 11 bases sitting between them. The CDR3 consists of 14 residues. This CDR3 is CASSTGTTNTEAFF. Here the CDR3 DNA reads TGTGCCAGCAGTACCGGGACAACGAACACTGAAGCTTTCTTT.